This T cell receptor (beta chain) was sequenced in a study of T cell clones after liver transplantation. Turning to the study itself: A pre-transplant mixed lymphocyte reaction with TCRbeta sequencing defined graft-donor-reactive clones followed in post-transplant blood.

Assay: immunoSEQ multiplex PCR; the TCRdb copy retains only in-frame clones and omits some. This table has nearly 55,000 clones, 70% to 85% appearing once. The study, taken as a whole, reports: In 5 of 8 subjects, circulating graft-donor-reactive CD4 TCRbeta sequences fell significantly after transplant. Graft donor-reactive T cells may have migrated into the graft rather than being deleted.

This clone was recorded only once. Its cognate antigen is unknown. Thawed unstimulated PBMCs were FACS-sorted by CD3, CD4 and CD8 into two populations. CDR3 length: 16 amino acids. CDR1 and CDR2 from the germline V gene are LGHNA and YSLEER. V was clipped by 0 bases and J by 4 bases, with 13 bases between them. Specimen: CD4+ T cells from blood, collected before liver transplant. V usage is TRBV4-3 and J usage is TRBJ2-1; D may be TRBD1 (6 bases). This clonotype was sampled from a human donor who received a liver transplant. The CDR3 DNA reads as TGCGCCAGCAGCCAAGATGGGACAATCGGGTACAATGAGCAGTTCTTC. Encoded protein: CASSQDGTIGYNEQFF.